These 5 T cell receptor beta chains share one sample of origin, sequenced in a study of radiotherapy plus CTLA-4 blockade in lung cancer. Assay used: immunoSEQ multiplex PCR; TCRdb lists only in-frame clones, some missing. The table lists some 64,000 clones, around 69% of them singletons. The sequenced sample was peripheral blood, obtained from a patient treated with radiotherapy plus ipilimumab. Receptor source: a human donor with non-small cell lung cancer whose response to radiotherapy plus ipilimumab could not be evaluated. Some clones in this sample may be carry-over from other donors' samples.

The rearrangement links TRBV10-3 to TRBJ2-7; TRBD2 matches 7 bases. The V segment lost 6 bases and the J segment 2 bases; nucleotides outside the gene matches: 7. This CDR3 is built from 14 residues. The germline CDR1 and CDR2 sequences are ENHRY and SYGVKD. CDR3 bases: TGTGCCATCAGGGAAGCGGGGCCCCCCTACGAGCAGTACTTC. Its protein product is CAIREAGPPYEQYF.

The rearrangement uses TRBV6-1 and TRBJ1-3, with 7 nucleotides matching TRBD1. CDR1 is MNHNS and CDR2 is SASEGT in the germline V gene. The CDR3 spans 14 residues. J was trimmed by 6 bases and V by 2 bases; bases with no gene match: 4. The CDR3 DNA sequence: TGTGCCAGCAGTGAATTTACAGGGGTAAACACCATATATTTT. Protein: CASSEFTGVNTIYF.

The V call is TRBV6-6, the J call TRBJ2-1, with 8 positions matching TRBD2. This CDR3 has 14 residues. Per germline, CDR1 MNHNY and CDR2 SVGAGI (reference sequence). The J segment lost 4 bases and the V segment lost 4 bases, leaving 3 bases of the junction unmatched. For the CDR3, the DNA is TGTGCCAGCAGTTTTGCGGGGGGTTACAATGAGCAGTTCTTC. This translates into CASSFAGGYNEQFF.

This chain connects TRBV5-1 to TRBJ1-2, with 9 bases matching TRBD1. Unmatched junction bases numbered 12, after V lost 3 bases and J lost 3 bases. Germline lookup yields CDR1 SGHRS and CDR2 YFSETQ. The CDR3 consists of 17 residues. CDR3 DNA sequence: TGCGCCAGCAGCTCTCGTCCCCGGACAGGGGATGACTATGGCTACACCTTC. The encoded protein is CASSSRPRTGDDYGYTF.

The chain uses TRBV5-6 and TRBJ2-4; D unresolved. The ends were cut back, 0 bases at V and 5 bases at J, with 9 bases in the middle. CDR3 size: 14 residues. The germline V gene encodes CDR1 SGHDT and CDR2 YYEEEE. CDR3 coding DNA: TGTGCCAGCAGCTTGGTTGGCAGTGAAAACATTCAGTACTTC. Protein product: CASSLVGSENIQYF.